The clone carrying this T cell receptor (beta chain) showed up just once. What it binds is not known. Trimming cost V 5 bases and J 8 bases, with 15 bases left between them. CDR3 size: 14 residues. The germline gives CDR1 SGHTA, CDR2 FQGTGA. These data belong to a study of T cell responses to AZD1222 COVID-19 vaccine. The table came from immunoSEQ multiplex PCR; TCRdb's copy has only in-frame clones and leaves some out. Of 140,000 to 150,000 clones in the sample, around four fifths were seen once. Study results and limitations: Spike-specific TCRs gained breadth and depth after people received two AZD1222 doses. Across the whole spike, CD4 TCRs peaked at regions 160-218 and 743-854.

The chain couples TRBV7-3 to TRBJ2-2, with D unresolved. This clonotype was obtained from an adult in good health. The material sequenced was peripheral blood, taken on day 0 of MenACWY control vaccination. This CDR3 reads CASSLTSLAGELFF. CDR3 sequence (DNA): TGTGCCAGCAGCCTTACATCTCTTGCTGGGGAGCTGTTTTTT.